The TCR beta chain under discussion was sequenced for a study of CD8 T cells in Susac syndrome. Study-level background: Of the sequenced Susac syndrome patients, more than 5 had active disease and about eight were in remission.

The V end was cut by 6 bases, the J end by 2 bases, with 12 bases between. CDR3 size: 14 residues. Germline V gene sequence: CDR1 SGHAT, CDR2 FQNNGV. Random hexamers were used to reverse transcribe the RNA input (roughly 0.5 to 1 ug). It was immunoSEQ multiplex PCR that amplified TCR beta CDR3 across 54 Vbeta and 13 Jbeta. MiXCR, applied by TCRdb to the immunoSEQ multiplex PCR reads, yields one record per CDR3 protein. The sample consists of 210,000 or so distinct CDR3 sequences, 94% of them appearing once. CD8+ and CD4+ T cells taken from blood had their TCR beta sequenced. Points from the study as a whole: Susac syndrome CD4+ T cell repertoires showed no clonal expansion.

As regards this clonotype: Its antigen is unidentified.

The source material was CD4+ T cells from PBMCs. J is TRBJ2-3 and V is TRBV11-2; D possibly corresponds to TRBD1 (6 bases). The sequence came from a human donor with Susac syndrome. CDR3 nucleotide sequence: TGTGCCAGCAGACGAACAGGGACCACAGATACGCAGTATTTT. Its protein product is CASRRTGTTDTQYF.